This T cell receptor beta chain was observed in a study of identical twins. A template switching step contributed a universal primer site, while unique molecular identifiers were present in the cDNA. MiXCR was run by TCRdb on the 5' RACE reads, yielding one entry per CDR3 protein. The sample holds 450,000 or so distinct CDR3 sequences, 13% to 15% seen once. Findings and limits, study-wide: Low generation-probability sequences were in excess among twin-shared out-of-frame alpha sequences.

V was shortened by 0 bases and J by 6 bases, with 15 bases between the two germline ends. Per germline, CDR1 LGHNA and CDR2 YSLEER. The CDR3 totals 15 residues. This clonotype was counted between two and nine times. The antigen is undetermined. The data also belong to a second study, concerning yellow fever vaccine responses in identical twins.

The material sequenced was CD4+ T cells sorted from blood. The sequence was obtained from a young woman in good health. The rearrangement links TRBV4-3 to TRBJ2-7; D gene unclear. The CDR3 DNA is TGCGCCAGCAGCCAAGATCGGGCCACACGTTCCGAGCAGTACTTC. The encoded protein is CASSQDRATRSEQYF.